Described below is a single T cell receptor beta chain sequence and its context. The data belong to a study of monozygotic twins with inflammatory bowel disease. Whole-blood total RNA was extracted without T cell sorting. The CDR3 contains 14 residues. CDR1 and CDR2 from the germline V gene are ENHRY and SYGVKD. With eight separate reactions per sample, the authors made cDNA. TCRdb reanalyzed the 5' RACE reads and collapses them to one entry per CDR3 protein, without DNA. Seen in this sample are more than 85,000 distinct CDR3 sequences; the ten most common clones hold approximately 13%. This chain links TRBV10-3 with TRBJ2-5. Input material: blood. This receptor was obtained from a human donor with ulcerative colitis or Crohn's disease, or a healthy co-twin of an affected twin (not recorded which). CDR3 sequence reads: CAISESRVGETQYF.